One TCR beta chain is described in this entry. This sample was included in a study of cytotoxic CD8 clonotypes in ibrutinib-treated CLL. Repertoires were generated with immunoSEQ multiplex PCR, while TCRdb's copy carries only in-frame clones and drops some. The table records 300,000 or so clones, 67% of them present only once. V shed 0 bases and J 0 bases; nucleotides not matched to a gene: 2. CDR3 size: 15 residues. Per germline, CDR1 SGDLS and CDR2 YYNGEE. This receptor was taken from a human donor with chronic lymphocytic leukemia. The sequencing used PBMCs, collected after 36 months of ibrutinib treatment. The chain combines TRBV9 with TRBJ1-2; 7 bases line up with TRBD1. The CDR3: CASSVAGTANYGYTF. The CDR3 coding sequence is TGTGCCAGCAGCGTAGCTGGGACAGCTAACTATGGCTACACCTTC.